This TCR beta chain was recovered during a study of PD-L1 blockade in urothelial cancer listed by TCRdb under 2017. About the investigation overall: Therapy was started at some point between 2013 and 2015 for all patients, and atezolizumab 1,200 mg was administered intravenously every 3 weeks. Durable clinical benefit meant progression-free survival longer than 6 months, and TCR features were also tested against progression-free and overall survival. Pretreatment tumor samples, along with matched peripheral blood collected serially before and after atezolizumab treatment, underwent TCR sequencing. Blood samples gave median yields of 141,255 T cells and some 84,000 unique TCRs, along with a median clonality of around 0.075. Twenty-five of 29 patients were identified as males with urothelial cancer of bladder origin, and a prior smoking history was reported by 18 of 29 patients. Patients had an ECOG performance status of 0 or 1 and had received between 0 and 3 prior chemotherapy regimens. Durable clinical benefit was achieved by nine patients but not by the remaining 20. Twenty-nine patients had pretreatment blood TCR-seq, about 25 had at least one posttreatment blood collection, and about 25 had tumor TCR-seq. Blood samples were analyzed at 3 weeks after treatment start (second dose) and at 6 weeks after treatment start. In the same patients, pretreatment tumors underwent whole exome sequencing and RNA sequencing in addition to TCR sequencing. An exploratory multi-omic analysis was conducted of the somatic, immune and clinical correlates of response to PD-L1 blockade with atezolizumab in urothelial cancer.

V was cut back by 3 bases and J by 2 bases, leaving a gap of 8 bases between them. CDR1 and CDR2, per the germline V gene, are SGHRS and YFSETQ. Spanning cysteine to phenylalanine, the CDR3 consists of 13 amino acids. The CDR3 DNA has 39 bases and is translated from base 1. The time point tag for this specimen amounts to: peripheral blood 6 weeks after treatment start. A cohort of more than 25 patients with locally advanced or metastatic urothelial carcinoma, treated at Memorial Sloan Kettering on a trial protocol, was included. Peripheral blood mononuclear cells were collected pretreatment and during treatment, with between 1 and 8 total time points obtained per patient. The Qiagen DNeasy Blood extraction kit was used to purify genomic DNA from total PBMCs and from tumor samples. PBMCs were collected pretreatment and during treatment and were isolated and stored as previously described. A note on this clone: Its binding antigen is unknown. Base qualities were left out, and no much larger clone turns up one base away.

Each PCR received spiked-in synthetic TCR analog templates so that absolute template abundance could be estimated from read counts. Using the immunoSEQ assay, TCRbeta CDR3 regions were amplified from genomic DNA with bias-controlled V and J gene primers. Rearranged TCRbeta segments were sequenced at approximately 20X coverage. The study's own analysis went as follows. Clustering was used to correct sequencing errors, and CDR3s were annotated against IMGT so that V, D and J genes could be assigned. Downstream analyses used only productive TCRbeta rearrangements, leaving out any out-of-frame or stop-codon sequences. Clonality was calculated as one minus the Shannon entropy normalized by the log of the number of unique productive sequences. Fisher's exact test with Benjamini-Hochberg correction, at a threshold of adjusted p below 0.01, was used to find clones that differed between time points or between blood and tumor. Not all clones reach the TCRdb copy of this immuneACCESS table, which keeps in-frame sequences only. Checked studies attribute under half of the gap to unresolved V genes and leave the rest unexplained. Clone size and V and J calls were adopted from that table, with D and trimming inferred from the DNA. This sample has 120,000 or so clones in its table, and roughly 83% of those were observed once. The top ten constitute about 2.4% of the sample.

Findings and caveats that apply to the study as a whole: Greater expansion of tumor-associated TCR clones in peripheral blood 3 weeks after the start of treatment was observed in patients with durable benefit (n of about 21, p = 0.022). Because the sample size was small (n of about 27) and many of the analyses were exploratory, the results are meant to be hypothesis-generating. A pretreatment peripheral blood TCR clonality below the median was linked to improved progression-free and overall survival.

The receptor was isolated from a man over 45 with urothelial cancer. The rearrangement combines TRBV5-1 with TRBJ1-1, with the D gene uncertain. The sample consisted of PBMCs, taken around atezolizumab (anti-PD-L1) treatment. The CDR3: CASSYSGNTEAFF. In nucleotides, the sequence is TGCGCCAGCAGCTACAGCGGTAACACTGAAGCTTTCTTT.